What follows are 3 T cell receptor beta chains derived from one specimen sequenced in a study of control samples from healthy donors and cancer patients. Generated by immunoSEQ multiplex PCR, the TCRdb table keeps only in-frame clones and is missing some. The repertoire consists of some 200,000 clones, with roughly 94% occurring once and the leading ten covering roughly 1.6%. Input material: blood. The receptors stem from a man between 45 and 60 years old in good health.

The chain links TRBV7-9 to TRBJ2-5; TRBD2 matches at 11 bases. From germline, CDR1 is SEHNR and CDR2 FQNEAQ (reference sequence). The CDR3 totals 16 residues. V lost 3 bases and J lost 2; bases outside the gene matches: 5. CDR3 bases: TGTGCCAGCAGCTTTTCTAGCGGGGGGTTGCAAGAGACCCAGTACTTC. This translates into CASSFSSGGLQETQYF.

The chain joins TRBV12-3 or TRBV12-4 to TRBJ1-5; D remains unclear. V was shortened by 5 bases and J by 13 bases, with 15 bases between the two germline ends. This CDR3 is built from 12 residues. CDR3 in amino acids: CASSTREVGQHF. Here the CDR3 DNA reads TGTGCCAGCAGTACGCGGGAGGTAGGGCAGCATTTT.

Here the CDR3 reads CASSLDAYQPQHF. As DNA, the CDR3 is TGTGCCAGCAGTCTCGATGCCTATCAGCCCCAGCATTTT. This sequence joins TRBV12-3 or TRBV12-4 and TRBJ1-5; D uncertain. V lost 5 bases and J 5 bases, leaving 10 bases between the germline ends. The CDR3 spans 13 residues.